These T cell receptor beta chains were read from a single sample in a study of a mutant IDH1 vaccine in newly diagnosed glioma. The table came from immunoSEQ multiplex PCR; TCRdb's copy has only in-frame clones and leaves some out. In the table there are some 38,000 clones, roughly 92% of which are singletons. The material was PBMCs, obtained from a glioma patient treated with radiotherapy, temozolomide or both. Source of these receptors: a man younger than 35 with glioma. Both conserved end residues are part of each CDR3. A D gene is named only where the DNA matches it firmly. Clone size is not always given. Where it is, it says once, few, many or a class for expanded clones.

-	TRBJ2-6	few	TRBV5-1	CASSLQPRDTRSGANVLTF	TGCGCCAGCAGCCTCCAGCCAAGGGACACTCGCTCTGGGGCCAACGTCCTGACTTTC
-	TRBJ2-2	-	TRBV19	CASSIRGTGELFF	TGTGCCAGTAGTATCCGAGGGACCGGGGAGCTGTTTTTT
-	TRBJ1-1	-	TRBV7-9	CASSLVGRDTEAFF	TGTGCCAGCAGCTTAGTGGGGAGGGACACTGAAGCTTTCTTT
-	TRBJ2-2	-	TRBV10-1	CASRTGADTGELFF	TGCGCCAGCCGGACCGGGGCAGACACCGGGGAGCTGTTTTTT
-	TRBJ1-1	-	TRBV6-5	CASSPGRNTEAFF	TGTGCCAGCAGCCCCGGCCGGAACACTGAAGCTTTCTTT
-	TRBJ1-2	-	TRBV4-1	CASSQVGQDPGGYTF	TGCGCCAGCAGCCAAGTCGGTCAGGACCCGGGAGGCTACACCTTC
-	TRBJ2-7	-	TRBV6-5	CASSSTRREPPGEQYF	TGTGCCAGCAGTTCCACTCGGCGGGAACCCCCCGGCGAGCAGTACTTC
-	TRBJ2-3	-	TRBV5-1	CASSYLADAFTDTQYF	TGCGCCAGCAGCTATCTAGCCGACGCCTTCACAGATACGCAGTATTTT
TRBD1	TRBJ2-1	-	TRBV6-5	CASSRTGDRGNEQFF	TGTGCCAGCAGCCGAACAGGGGACAGGGGCAATGAGCAGTTCTTC
TRBD1	TRBJ1-2	-	TRBV6-6	CASSYNPTGGNGYTF	TGTGCCAGCAGTTACAACCCGACAGGGGGGAATGGCTACACCTTC
-	TRBJ1-3	-	TRBV27	CASSSYGAGGNTIYF	TGTGCCAGCAGTTCTTACGGGGCAGGCGGAAACACCATATATTTT
-	TRBJ1-1	-	TRBV4-2	CASSQLLGEATEAFF	TGTGCCAGCAGCCAATTGCTGGGCGAAGCGACTGAAGCTTTCTTT
TRBD1	TRBJ2-3	once	TRBV5-1	CASSLRPGTGEADTQYF	TGCGCCAGCAGCTTAAGACCCGGGACAGGGGAAGCAGATACGCAGTATTTT
TRBD1	TRBJ1-1	-	TRBV19	CASSIEGASEAFF	TGTGCCAGTAGTATTGAGGGGGCGAGTGAAGCTTTCTTT
TRBD2	TRBJ2-3	-	TRBV2	CASSRRLAERGLSTDTQYF	TGTGCCAGCAGCCGCAGACTAGCGGAGCGGGGTTTGAGCACAGATACGCAGTATTTT
-	TRBJ2-7	-	TRBV7-2	CASSLDISYEQYF	TGTGCCAGCAGCCTCGACATCTCCTACGAGCAGTACTTC
-	TRBJ1-2	-	TRBV20-1	CSASGAGGYTF	TGCAGTGCTAGCGGGGCGGGTGGCTACACCTTC
-	TRBJ1-5	-	TRBV4-3	CASSQTWGGQPQHF	TGCGCCAGCAGCCAAACGTGGGGGGGGCAGCCCCAGCATTTT
-	TRBJ2-3	-	TRBV2	CASRESPTDTQYF	TGTGCCAGCAGGGAGAGTCCCACAGATACGCAGTATTTT
TRBD2	TRBJ2-7	-	TRBV5-1	CASSYTSGSGYEQYF	TGCGCCAGCAGCTATACTAGCGGGAGTGGCTACGAGCAGTACTTC
TRBD2	TRBJ2-7	-	TRBV13	CASTKWGLGYEQYF	TGTGCCAGCACCAAGTGGGGACTAGGCTACGAGCAGTACTTC
TRBD2	TRBJ2-2	-	TRBV11-2	CASSSGLAVRTGELFF	TGTGCCAGCAGCTCCGGACTAGCGGTTCGCACCGGGGAGCTGTTTTTT
-	TRBJ1-1	-	TRBV7-7	CASSYGPNTEAFF	TGTGCCAGCAGCTACGGACCGAACACTGAAGCTTTCTTT
TRBD2	TRBJ2-7	-	TRBV2	CASSAGLAGGYEQYF	TGTGCCAGCAGTGCGGGACTAGCGGGAGGGTACGAGCAGTACTTC
-	TRBJ1-5	-	TRBV6-1	CASGPRQPQHF	TGTGCCAGCGGTCCGCGTCAGCCCCAGCATTTT
TRBD1	TRBJ1-2	-	TRBV7-2	CASSPMRQGDGYTF	TGTGCCAGCAGCCCTATGAGACAGGGAGATGGCTACACCTTC
TRBD1	TRBJ1-5	-	TRBV6-1	CASNDRGFDQPQHF	TGTGCCAGCAACGACAGGGGTTTTGATCAGCCCCAGCATTTT
-	TRBJ1-1	few	TRBV12-2	CASRLERGDEDTEAFF	TGTGCAAGTCGCTTAGAACGTGGGGACGAGGACACTGAAGCTTTCTTT
-	TRBJ1-1	few	TRBV5-4	CASSLGMGDTEAFF	TGTGCCAGCAGCTTGGGGATGGGGGACACTGAAGCTTTCTTT
-	TRBJ1-1	-	TRBV2	CASTGSGGKNEAFF	TGTGCCAGCACCGGTTCGGGGGGAAAGAATGAAGCTTTCTTT
-	TRBJ2-7	-	TRBV28	CASSITSHYYSYEQYF	TGTGCCAGCAGCATAACTAGCCACTATTACTCCTACGAGCAGTACTTC
-	TRBJ1-1	-	TRBV11-2	CASSLERRNTEAFF	TGTGCCAGCAGCTTAGAGCGGAGGAACACTGAAGCTTTCTTT
TRBD1	TRBJ1-5	-	TRBV4-1	CASSQGQGYQPQHF	TGCGCCAGCAGCCAGGGACAGGGATATCAGCCCCAGCATTTT
-	TRBJ1-5	-	TRBV19	CASSAGYSNQPQHF	TGTGCCAGTAGCGCAGGGTATAGCAATCAGCCCCAGCATTTT
-	TRBJ2-1	-	TRBV7-9	CASSLRPVNEQFF	TGTGCCAGCAGCTTAAGACCTGTCAATGAGCAGTTCTTC
-	TRBJ1-1	-	TRBV5-1	CASSLTTLNTEAFF	TGCGCCAGCAGCTTGACAACTCTAAACACTGAAGCTTTCTTT
-	TRBJ1-1	once	TRBV10-3	CAISESRDNTEAFF	TGTGCCATCAGTGAGTCCAGGGATAACACTGAAGCTTTCTTT
-	TRBJ1-5	-	TRBV2	CASSTPGGSNQPQHF	TGTGCCAGCAGTACCCCGGGGGGAAGCAATCAGCCCCAGCATTTT
-	TRBJ1-2	-	TRBV19	CASSSFQGRDGYTF	TGTGCCAGTAGTTCATTTCAGGGGAGGGACGGCTACACCTTC
-	TRBJ1-1	-	TRBV7-2	CASSGRTAVTEAFF	TGTGCCAGCAGCGGTAGGACAGCTGTCACTGAAGCTTTCTTT
-	TRBJ2-7	-	TRBV30	CACHRRIKGYEQYF	TGTGCGTGTCACAGGCGAATAAAAGGTTACGAGCAGTACTTC
TRBD2	TRBJ2-3	-	TRBV19	CASRLAGDTQYF	TGTGCCAGTAGGCTAGCGGGAGATACGCAGTATTTT